In this sample, the clone carrying this TCR beta chain turned up a few times. Its antigen remains unidentified. The entry originates in a study of type 1 regulatory T cells. Study context: T-allo10 is a Tr1-enriched, alloantigen-specific CD4 T cell product made in vitro. Whole-study findings and limits: Compared with non-Tr1 cells, Tr1 cells showed a narrower TCR repertoire.

MiXCR was run by TCRdb on the reads, yielding one entry per CDR3 protein. The table has 35,000 to 50,000 distinct CDR3 sequences, 12% seen once. This TCR came from a human donor in good health. Sequenced material: cultured non-Tr1 T cells, either the whole culture or a sorted T cell fraction (not recorded which).

The CDR3 DNA follows: TGCAGTGCTAGGAGGGGGGGTGCAGATACGCAGTATTTT. Protein product: CSARRGGADTQYF. The rearrangement uses TRBV20-1 and TRBJ2-3; possible D gene TRBD2, 7 bases. Germline CDR1 DFQATT, CDR2 SNEGSKA (reference sequence). The CDR3 is made up of 13 amino acids. The V gene lost 3 bases and the J gene lost 4 bases, with 11 bases spanning the gap.